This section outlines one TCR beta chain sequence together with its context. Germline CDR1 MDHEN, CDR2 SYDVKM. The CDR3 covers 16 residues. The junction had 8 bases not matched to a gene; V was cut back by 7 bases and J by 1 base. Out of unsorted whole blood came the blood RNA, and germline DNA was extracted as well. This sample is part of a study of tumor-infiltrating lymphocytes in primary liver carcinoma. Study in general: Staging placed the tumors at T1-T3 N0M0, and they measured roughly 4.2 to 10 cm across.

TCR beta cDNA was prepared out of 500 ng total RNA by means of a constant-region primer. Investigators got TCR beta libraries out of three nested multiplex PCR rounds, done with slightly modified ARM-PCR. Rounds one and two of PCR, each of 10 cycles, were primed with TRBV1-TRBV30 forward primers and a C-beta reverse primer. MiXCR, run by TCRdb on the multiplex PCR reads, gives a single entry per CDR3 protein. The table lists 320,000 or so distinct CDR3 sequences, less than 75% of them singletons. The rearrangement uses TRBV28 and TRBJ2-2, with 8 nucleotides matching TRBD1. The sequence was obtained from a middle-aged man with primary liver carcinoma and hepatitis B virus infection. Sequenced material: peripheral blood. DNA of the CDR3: TGTGCCAGCACCCCCACGGGGACAGGGAACACCGGGGAGCTGTTTTTT. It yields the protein CASTPTGTGNTGELFF.